The sequence of this T cell receptor (beta chain) was determined in a study of early T cells in non-severe SARS-CoV-2 infection. The wider study: Chains from this unsorted whole-blood bulk RNA could not be paired. Whole-study results and caveats: Private and CD4 specificities were missed by VDJdb matching, which favored anti-spike CD8 responses.

Individual cDNA molecules carried attached unique molecular identifiers. TCRdb reprocessed the 5' RACE reads via MiXCR and lists one record per CDR3 protein. The sample includes some 67,000 distinct CDR3 sequences, about 9% of them seen just once. To note about this clonotype: Its matching antigen is unknown.

Material: whole blood, obtained at baseline. The TCR was taken from an adult who was a healthcare worker with PCR-confirmed SARS-CoV-2 infection or an uninfected control (not recorded which).

The CDR3 sequence is CASSPRGRGTGELFF. The CDR3 DNA reads as TGTGCCAGCAGCCCGCGGGGCCGTGGCACCGGGGAGCTGTTTTTT. The chain employs TRBV7-8 and TRBJ2-2; TRBD2 might be the D (6 bases). Germline V gives CDR1 SGHVS, CDR2 FQNEAQ. Trimming removed 5 bases at V and 4 bases at J, with 14 bases between. CDR3 length: 15 amino acids.